Listed here are 29 T cell receptor beta chains from one sample, sequenced in a study of early T cells in non-severe SARS-CoV-2 infection. From the 5' RACE reads, TCRdb called clonotypes with MiXCR, one entry per CDR3 protein. The sample shows under 50,000 distinct CDR3 sequences, about 4% of them seen only once. Sample: whole blood. Receptor source: an adult who was a healthcare worker with PCR-confirmed SARS-CoV-2 infection or an uninfected control (not recorded which).

This clonotype showed up just a few times. This chain uses TRBV27 with TRBJ2-2; D is ambiguous. Germline V lookup: CDR1 MNHEY, CDR2 SMNVEV (reference sequence). The V end lost 5 bases, the J end lost 0 bases, and 13 bases lay between the germline ends. This CDR3 contains 16 residues. CDR3 region: CASSRLAVPNTGELFF. The DNA for the CDR3 is TGTGCCAGCAGTCGGCTTGCGGTACCGAACACCGGGGAGCTGTTTTTT.

This clonotype was seen at least ten times. The chain links TRBV12-3 or TRBV12-4 to TRBJ1-1, with unresolved D. The CDR3 consists of 13 residues. The V and J ends lost 6 bases and 1 base respectively, with 9 bases between them. The CDR3: CASSLVSNTEAFF. The CDR3 region has the DNA TGTGCCAGCAGCCTCGTATCGAACACTGAAGCTTTCTTT.

The rearrangement links TRBV20-1 to TRBJ2-7, with 7 bases that match TRBD2. Germline lookup yields CDR1 DFQATT and CDR2 SNEGSKA (reference sequence). The CDR3 runs 14 residues. J gave up 1 base and V 4 bases, and 7 bases lay outside the gene matches. CDR3 protein: CSAKYGSGSYEQYF. The CDR3 region has the DNA TGCAGTGCTAAGTACGGTAGCGGGTCCTACGAGCAGTACTTC.

The CDR3 sequence is CASSDSVAGTQPQHF. CDR3 in DNA: TGTGCCAGCAGTGATAGCGTGGCAGGGACTCAGCCCCAGCATTTT. V gene TRBV2 combines with J gene TRBJ1-5, with TRBD1 as a possible D gene (5 bases). The germline gives CDR1 SNHLY, CDR2 FYNNEI. V dropped 3 bases and J dropped 6 bases, with 15 bases sitting between them. The CDR3 consists of 15 residues.

This clonotype was detected a few times. The chain employs TRBV18 and TRBJ2-3; D is perhaps TRBD1 or TRBD2 (6 bases each). Per the germline V gene, CDR1 is KGHSH and CDR2 is LQKENI. Trimming removed 3 bases from V and 6 bases from J, with 13 bases in between. The CDR3 extends over 14 amino acids. CDR3: CASSPSGGPDTQYF. CDR3 bases: TGTGCCAGCTCACCTAGTGGGGGGCCGGATACGCAGTATTTT. Variable domain in full (rest from reference TRBV18 and TRBJ2-3): NAGVMQNPRHLVRRRGQEARLRCSPMKGHSHVYWYRQLPEEGLKFMVYLQKENIIDESGMPKERFSAEFPKEGPSILRIQQVVRGDSAAYFCASSPSGGPDTQYFGPGTRLTVL.

The sample holds many counts of this clonotype. The chain links TRBV3-1 to TRBJ2-3; TRBD2 aligns across 10 bases. The ends lost 0 bases at V and 5 bases at J; junction bases unmatched: 5. Per germline, CDR1 LGHDT and CDR2 YNNKEL (reference sequence). CDR3 length: 16 amino acids. CDR3 in DNA: TGTGCCAGCAGCCAAGATAAGAGCGGGGGGGTAGATACGCAGTATTTT. It is translated as CASSQDKSGGVDTQYF.

This chain links TRBV7-2 with TRBJ2-3, with TRBD2 matching 12 bases. V trimming: 5 bases; J trimming: 2 bases; junction bases outside the gene matches: 2. The CDR3 runs to 15 residues. The germline V gene has CDR1 SGHTA and CDR2 FQGNSA. CDR3 coding DNA: TGTGCCAGCAGCCGGACTAGCGGGACCACAGATACGCAGTATTTT. This sequence encodes CASSRTSGTTDTQYF.

The genes are TRBV11-3 and TRBJ2-3; weak D call: TRBD2 (5 bases). Trimming pared 0 bases from V and 6 bases from J, leaving 16 bases between. CDR1 is SGHNT, CDR2 YENEEA, per germline. This CDR3 spans 16 amino acids. The CDR3 DNA follows: TGTGCCAGCAGCTTAGAAAGCGGAAGTATTCGGGATACGCAGTATTTT. Translation gives CASSLESGSIRDTQYF. The whole variable domain, remainder taken from reference TRBV11-3 and TRBJ2-3, is EAGVVQSPRYKIIEKKQPVAFWCNPISGHNTLYWYLQNLGQGPELLIRYENEEAVDDSQLPKDRFSAERLKGVDSTLKIQPAELGDSAVYLCASSLESGSIRDTQYFGPGTRLTVL.

The table lists this clonotype with many counts. The chain is built from TRBV20-1 and TRBJ2-3; TRBD2 matches at 8 bases. The CDR3 length is 14 residues. Trimming cost V 5 bases and J 4 bases; bases outside gene matches: 8. Per the germline V gene, CDR1 is DFQATT and CDR2 is SNEGSKA (reference sequence). CDR3 residues: CSASSGSLADTQYF. CDR3 nucleotides: TGCAGTGCTTCCAGCGGGAGTCTGGCAGATACGCAGTATTTT.

This clonotype was counted many times. The genes are TRBV7-9 and TRBJ2-1, with TRBD2 identical over 10 bases. Germline V gene data show CDR1 as SEHNR and CDR2 as FQNEAQ (reference sequence). The V and J ends lost 4 bases and 7 bases, in that order; junction bases with no gene match: 7. CDR3 length equals 15 residues. The CDR3 loop reads CASSSFETSGNEQFF. As DNA, the CDR3 is TGTGCCAGCAGCTCGTTCGAGACTAGCGGGAATGAGCAGTTCTTC.

This clonotype occurred many times. The rearrangement uses TRBV5-1 and TRBJ1-1; D is unclear. This CDR3 region has 13 residues. CDR1 is SGHRS, CDR2 YFSETQ, per germline. The V gene lost 4 bases and the J gene lost 6 bases, with 13 bases spanning the gap. The DNA of the CDR3 is TGCGCCAGCAGCGCGGGCTGGAGCTCTGAAGCTTTCTTT. It translates to CASSAGWSSEAFF.

In its sample, this clonotype was seen many times. The chain combines TRBV19 with TRBJ2-7, with 10 bases aligning to TRBD1. The CDR3 extends over 15 amino acids. The J segment lost 2 bases and the V segment lost 6 bases, leaving 7 bases of the junction unmatched. Germline CDR1 and CDR2: LNHDA and SQIVND (reference sequence). The CDR3 loop reads CASSWGTGEAYEQYF. CDR3 in DNA: TGTGCCAGTAGCTGGGGGACAGGGGAAGCCTACGAGCAGTACTTC. The whole variable domain, filled in from reference TRBV19 and TRBJ2-7, reads DGGITQSPKYLFRKEGQNVTLSCEQNLNHDAMYWYRQDPGQGLRLIYYSQIVNDFQKGDIAEGYSVSREKKESFPLTVTSAQKNPTAFYLCASSWGTGEAYEQYFGPGTRLTVT.

This clonotype was counted many times. The V gene is TRBV12-3 or TRBV12-4, the J gene TRBJ2-1; possible D gene TRBD2, 6 bases. CDR3 length: 12 residues. V gave up 5 bases and J gave up 9 bases, with 11 bases separating them. The CDR3 spells CASSPGGGEQFF. The CDR3 DNA reads TGTGCCAGCAGTCCTGGGGGAGGTGAGCAGTTCTTC.

V gene TRBV20-1 combines with J gene TRBJ2-5; D is unclear. Germline-derived CDR1 and CDR2 are DFQATT and SNEGSKA (reference sequence). The germline V and J ends were trimmed by 4 bases and 2 bases, with 14 bases remaining between them. The CDR3 extends over 14 amino acids. DNA for the CDR3: TGCAGTGCTAATAACGGGCCAAGACAAGAGACCCAGTACTTC. Translation gives CSANNGPRQETQYF.

The chain links TRBV27 to TRBJ2-7; the D call may be TRBD1 or TRBD2 (5 bases each). CDR3 size: 16 residues. Germline lookup yields CDR1 MNHEY and CDR2 SMNVEV (reference sequence). V was pared by 2 bases and J by 4 bases, with 18 bases between. CDR3 sequence: CASSLGTGNIRYEQYF. The CDR3 region has the DNA TGTGCCAGCAGTTTAGGGACGGGCAACATTCGTTACGAGCAGTACTTC.

There are many counts of this clonotype. This sequence joins TRBV12-3 or TRBV12-4 and TRBJ2-7; tentatively, D is TRBD2 (6 bases). V lost 6 bases and J lost 2, with 17 bases in between. This CDR3 region has 15 residues. The CDR3 here is CASRKGGAGAYEQYF. The CDR3 nucleotides are TGTGCCAGCAGGAAAGGAGGGGCAGGCGCCTACGAGCAGTACTTC.

This clonotype appeared many times. This chain joins TRBV30 and TRBJ1-1; D not resolved. Germline CDR1 reads GTSNPN; CDR2 reads SVGIG (reference sequence). Deletions cut 5 bases from V and 4 bases from J, with 11 bases between. CDR3 length: 12 residues. CDR3 DNA: TGTGCCTGGTTCAAGTTGTTCACTGAAGCTTTCTTT. Amino acids: CAWFKLFTEAFF.

This clonotype was seen more than once but under ten times. The chain has TRBV7-9 and TRBJ1-4; TRBD1 is a possible D gene (5 bases). The germline gives CDR1 SEHNR, CDR2 FQNEAQ (reference sequence). V dropped 5 bases and J dropped 7 bases, with 14 bases sitting between them. This CDR3 region has 14 residues. In DNA, the CDR3 is TGTGCCAGCAGCAAGGGGCCTAACGGTGAAAAACTGTTTTTT. Residues: CASSKGPNGEKLFF.

About this clonotype itself: A much larger clone sits a single nucleotide away, making a read error possible. The chain has TRBV18 and TRBJ2-1, with D tentatively TRBD1 or TRBD2 (6 bases each). Germline-derived CDR1 and CDR2 are KGHSH and LQKENI. Trimming pared 3 bases from V and 3 bases from J, leaving 12 bases between. The CDR3 contains 15 residues. The CDR3 region has the DNA TGTGCCAGCTCACCGCCACGGGGGCACTACAATGAGCAGTTCTTC. Translation: CASSPPRGHYNEQFF.

The sample holds many counts of this clonotype. CDR3 loop: CASSPGTGGKAFF. The CDR3 DNA is TGTGCCAGCAGCCCGGGGACAGGGGGAAAAGCTTTCTTT. This chain connects TRBV3-1 to TRBJ1-1; the match to TRBD1 covers 11 bases. With 4 bases clipped from V and 9 bases from J, the junction kept 4 bases outside the gene matches. The CDR3 contains 13 residues. Germline V gene lookup returns CDR1 LGHDT and CDR2 YNNKEL (reference sequence). The full variable domain, in which reference TRBV3-1 and TRBJ1-1 provide the parts outside the CDR3, is DTAVSQTPKYLVTQMGNDKSIKCEQNLGHDTMYWYKQDSKKFLKIMFSYNNKELIINETVPNRFSPKSPDKAHLNLHINSLELGDSAVYFCASSPGTGGKAFFGQGTRLTVV.

At least ten counts were recorded for this clonotype. V is TRBV7-9 and J is TRBJ2-1; D could derive from TRBD1 or TRBD2 (5 bases each). V was clipped by 1 base and J by 6 bases, with 10 bases between them. In germline, CDR1 is SEHNR, CDR2 FQNEAQ (reference sequence). CDR3 size: 14 residues. The CDR3 sequence is CASSLERGSNEQFF. The CDR3 nucleotides are TGTGCCAGCAGCTTAGAGAGGGGATCCAATGAGCAGTTCTTC.

This clonotype was seen many times. The chain carries TRBV5-1 and TRBJ2-2, with 11 bases that match TRBD1. The CDR3 loop spans 16 amino acids. Trimming took 4 bases from V and 5 from J; bases not matched to a gene: 7. Germline CDR1 is SGHRS and CDR2 is YFSETQ. CDR3 protein: CASSPRTGGGTGELFF. Written as DNA, the CDR3 is TGCGCCAGCAGCCCACGGACAGGGGGCGGAACCGGGGAGCTGTTTTTT.

The rearrangement uses TRBV7-2 and TRBJ1-2, with no clear D. CDR1 SGHTA and CDR2 FQGNSA come from the germline V gene. CDR3 length equals 14 residues. The V end was cut by 0 bases, the J end by 4 bases, with 9 bases between. CDR3 DNA: TGTGCCAGCAGCTTAGCCCCCCCGGGCTATGGCTACACCTTC. Its translation: CASSLAPPGYGYTF.

This clonotype was observed a few times. The chain couples TRBV11-2 to TRBJ1-1; 7 nucleotides line up with TRBD1. The junction had 3 bases not matched to a gene; V was cut back by 5 bases and J by 3 bases. The CDR3 is made up of 13 amino acids. Germline V CDR1 and CDR2: SGHAT, FQNNGV. As DNA, the CDR3 is TGTGCCAGCAGCACAGGGGTGGACACTGAAGCTTTCTTT. This sequence encodes CASSTGVDTEAFF.

This clonotype was recorded many times. The chain joins TRBV20-1 to TRBJ2-1; D tentatively fits TRBD1 or TRBD2 (5 bases each). Germline V gene sequence: CDR1 DFQATT, CDR2 SNEGSKA (reference sequence). This CDR3 spans 14 amino acids. The V end lost 6 bases, the J end lost 5 bases, and 17 bases lay between the germline ends. The CDR3 region is CSASTGTVNNEQFF. CDR3 DNA sequence: TGCAGTGCCTCAACCGGGACCGTCAACAATGAGCAGTTCTTC.

This clonotype was recorded many times. The chain carries TRBV7-9 and TRBJ2-3, with D hard to call. The germline gives CDR1 SEHNR, CDR2 FQNEAQ (reference sequence). The V end lost 8 bases, the J end lost 3 bases, and 21 bases lay between the germline ends. This CDR3 has 16 amino acids. This CDR3 reads CASLHPDGLVTDTQYF. In DNA form, the CDR3 reads TGTGCCAGCCTACATCCGGACGGTCTAGTGACAGATACGCAGTATTTT.

Many counts were recorded for this clonotype. The gene calls are TRBV4-3 and TRBJ2-6; 9 bases agree with TRBD1. This CDR3 comprises 19 residues. V shed 0 bases and J 3 bases; nucleotides not matched to a gene: 9. Germline V gene data show CDR1 as LGHNA and CDR2 as YSLEER. CDR3 in DNA: TGCGCCAGCAGCCAAGACTTGACAGGGGGTGCCGGTGGGGCCAACGTCCTGACTTTC. It codes for CASSQDLTGGAGGANVLTF.

This clonotype was recorded at least ten times. V usage is TRBV6-6 and J usage is TRBJ1-4; no clear D gene. Germline CDR1 and CDR2: MNHNY and SVGAGI (reference sequence). This CDR3 spans 14 amino acids. The V and J ends lost 0 bases and 5 bases respectively, with 7 bases between them. This chain's CDR3 is CASSYSSGNEKLFF. Written as DNA, the CDR3 is TGTGCCAGCAGTTACTCCAGCGGGAATGAAAAACTGTTTTTT.

This clonotype was seen at least ten times. The chain carries TRBV7-2 and TRBJ2-3; D gene unclear. V was trimmed by 0 bases and J by 0 bases, leaving 1 base between them. This CDR3 is 13 amino acids long. The germline V gene has CDR1 SGHTA and CDR2 FQGNSA. CDR3 region: CASSLASTDTQYF. The CDR3 nucleotides are TGTGCCAGCAGCTTAGCTAGCACAGATACGCAGTATTTT.